Each of the 32 T cell receptor beta chains below was sequenced from the same sample in a study of T cells after posttransplantation cyclophosphamide. Methotrexate plus calcineurin inhibitor accompanied controls' myeloablative marrow transplants; sampling was 1 year later. Assay used: immunoSEQ multiplex PCR; TCRdb lists only in-frame clones, some missing. Among about 21,000 clones listed, 75% to 90% were seen once. Sequences were derived from PBMCs, sampled less than 400 days after allogeneic stem cell transplant with calcineurin inhibitor and methotrexate. These receptors all come from a female patient between 30 and 45 years old who received an allogeneic stem cell transplant from an unrelated donor, was CMV-positive, and had acute and chronic GVHD. The graft donor may account for some of the T cells.

The J gene is TRBJ2-3, the V gene TRBV25-1, with a weak D call TRBD1 (6 bases). CDR1 and CDR2 (germline): MGHDK, SYGVNS. The CDR3 runs 16 residues. Trimming stripped 4 bases from V and 1 base from J, with 15 bases between. The CDR3 sequence: CASSGAGTPRTDTQYF. The CDR3, as DNA: TGTGCCAGCAGTGGAGCCGGGACACCTCGCACAGATACGCAGTATTTT.

This chain joins TRBV2 and TRBJ2-1, with D hard to call. Germline V gene data show CDR1 as SNHLY and CDR2 as FYNNEI. Trimming cost V 4 bases and J 7 bases, with 17 bases left between them. The CDR3 sequence is 15 residues long. DNA of the CDR3: TGTGCCAGCAGTGTTGGCACGGAGCTTCAGAATGAGCAGTTCTTC. This sequence encodes CASSVGTELQNEQFF. The entire variable domain, with the rest obtained from reference TRBV2 and TRBJ2-1, is as follows: EPEVTQTPSHQVTQMGQEVILRCVPISNHLYFYWYRQILGQKVEFLVSFYNNEISEKSEIFDDQFSVERPDGSNFTLKIRSTKLEDSAMYFCASSVGTELQNEQFFGPGTRLTVL.

The J gene is TRBJ2-3, the V gene TRBV7-6; TRBD1 is a possible D gene (6 bases). The CDR3 loop spans 16 amino acids. V was clipped by 1 base and J by 2 bases, with 13 bases between them. Germline lookup yields CDR1 SGHVS and CDR2 FNYEAQ. CDR3: CASSLVRQEYTDTQYF. DNA for the CDR3: TGTGCCAGCAGCTTAGTACGACAGGAGTACACAGATACGCAGTATTTT.

This rearrangement joins TRBV7-2 to TRBJ2-5; 9 bases match TRBD1. This CDR3 contains 17 residues. V lost 2 bases, J lost 3 bases, and 10 bases stayed unmatched. Germline V gene data show CDR1 as SGHTA and CDR2 as FQGNSA. The CDR3 reads CASSLRPPGQGEETQYF. CDR3 in DNA: TGTGCCAGCAGCTTAAGGCCCCCGGGACAGGGCGAAGAGACCCAGTACTTC.

V is TRBV5-1 and J is TRBJ2-7, with 12 bases fitting TRBD1. Germline V gives CDR1 SGHRS, CDR2 YFSETQ. The CDR3 contains 16 residues. The V segment lost 0 bases and the J segment 4 bases; nucleotides outside the gene matches: 5. The CDR3 DNA sequence: TGCGCCAGCAGCTTGGCCCCGGGACAGGGGGCATACGAGCAGTACTTC. Its protein product is CASSLAPGQGAYEQYF.

CDR3 DNA sequence: TGTGCCAGCAGCCAAGATAGGGCAGGGGCCTACGAGCAGTACTTC. It specifies CASSQDRAGAYEQYF. V and J are TRBV14 and TRBJ2-7; maybe TRBD1 (6 bases). Trimming left V 0 bases short and J 2 bases short, with 11 bases between. Per germline, CDR1 SGHDN and CDR2 FVKESK. This CDR3 has 15 residues.

The chain links TRBV9 to TRBJ2-3; possible D gene TRBD2, 6 bases. In germline, CDR1 is SGDLS, CDR2 YYNGEE. This CDR3 is 15 amino acids long. Trimming pared 4 bases from V and 0 bases from J, leaving 12 bases between. The CDR3: CASSFRLESTDTQYF. In DNA form, the CDR3 reads TGTGCCAGCAGCTTTCGACTAGAGAGCACAGATACGCAGTATTTT.

This chain joins TRBV14 and TRBJ2-7; 7 nucleotides line up with TRBD2. The length of the CDR3 is 16 residues. Trimming removed 3 bases from V and 4 bases from J; junction bases left unmatched: 12. CDR1 and CDR2 from the germline V gene are SGHDN and FVKESK. The CDR3 sequence is CASSQGIGSGWYEQYF. The CDR3 bases are TGTGCCAGCAGCCAGGGAATAGGTAGCGGGTGGTACGAGCAGTACTTC.

This clone was recorded a few times. The V and J genes are TRBV11-3 and TRBJ2-5; D call uncertain. Trimming removed 4 bases at V and 1 base at J, with 13 bases between. CDR1 is SGHNT, CDR2 YENEEA, per germline. The CDR3 contains 15 residues. DNA for the CDR3: TGTGCCAGCAGCTACGTGGGCTTCCGCCAAGAGACCCAGTACTTC. Encoded protein: CASSYVGFRQETQYF.

This clone was seen a single time. The CDR3, as DNA: TGTGCCACCAGCAGAACAGGGGGCGCGGCACCCCTCCACTTT. It specifies CATSRTGGAAPLHF. This rearrangement joins TRBV15 to TRBJ1-6; 9 bases agree with TRBD1. Germline CDR1 LNHNV, CDR2 YYDKDF (reference sequence). This CDR3 comprises 14 residues. The V and J ends lost 2 bases and 11 bases, in that order; junction bases with no gene match: 4.

The chain links TRBV7-2 to TRBJ1-5; 10 bases fit TRBD1. Germline V gene data show CDR1 as SGHTA and CDR2 as FQGNSA. Trimming at V came to 5 bases and at J to 10 bases, leaving 11 bases not matched to a gene. This CDR3 is 15 amino acids long. CDR3 DNA sequence: TGTGCCAGCAGCGCCGGGACAGGGGCAATCAGCCCCCAGCATTTT. It is translated as CASSAGTGAISPQHF.

This clone was detected only a few times. V usage is TRBV7-9 and J usage is TRBJ2-3; 13 nucleotides line up with TRBD2. In germline, CDR1 is SEHNR, CDR2 FQNEAQ (reference sequence). V lost 1 base to trimming and J lost 0 bases; unmatched junction nucleotides: 7. The CDR3 runs 19 residues. CDR3 sequence reads: CASSLGLAGGDLSTDTQYF. The CDR3 bases are TGTGCCAGCAGCTTAGGACTAGCGGGAGGAGATTTGAGCACAGATACGCAGTATTTT.

This chain joins TRBV7-2 and TRBJ2-3, with TRBD2 identical over 10 bases. Trimming cost V 5 bases and J 3 bases; bases outside gene matches: 5. The CDR3 contains 15 residues. Germline-derived CDR1 and CDR2 are SGHTA and FQGNSA. In nucleotides, the CDR3 is TGTGCCAGCAGCCTTAGCGGGAGGCGTACAGATACGCAGTATTTT. Encoded protein: CASSLSGRRTDTQYF.

The chain couples TRBV9 to TRBJ2-5; the D gene is possibly TRBD1 (5 bases). Germline V gene data show CDR1 as SGDLS and CDR2 as YYNGEE. The ends were cut back, 8 bases at V and 5 bases at J, with 16 bases in the middle. CDR3 length equals 13 residues. The CDR3 spells CASTKGFGETQYF. DNA for the CDR3: TGTGCCAGTACGAAGGGGTTCGGGGAGACCCAGTACTTC.

The rearrangement links TRBV4-3 to TRBJ2-1; 9 nucleotides match TRBD2. Unmatched junction bases numbered 3, after V lost 1 base and J lost 5 bases. This CDR3 comprises 15 residues. Germline lookup yields CDR1 LGHNA and CDR2 YSLEER. The CDR3: CASSQVAGVNNEQFF. In DNA form, the CDR3 reads TGCGCCAGCAGCCAAGTAGCGGGAGTGAACAATGAGCAGTTCTTC.

The chain employs TRBV7-9 and TRBJ2-3; 7 bases match TRBD1. Germline CDR1 reads SEHNR; CDR2 reads FQNEAQ (reference sequence). The junction had 3 bases not matched to a gene; V was cut back by 0 bases and J by 6 bases. This CDR3 contains 14 residues. DNA of the CDR3: TGTGCCAGCAGCTTAGCTGGACAGGCCGATACGCAGTATTTT. Translation: CASSLAGQADTQYF. Full variable domain (outside the CDR3, taken from reference TRBV7-9 and TRBJ2-3): DTGVSQNPRHKITKRGQNVTFRCDPISEHNRLYWYRQTLGQGPEFLTYFQNEAQLEKSRLLSDRFSAERPKGSFSTLEIQRTEQGDSAMYLCASSLAGQADTQYFGPGTRLTVL.

J is TRBJ2-2 and V is TRBV10-3; D not resolved. Germline V CDR1 and CDR2: ENHRY, SYGVKD. This CDR3 region has 14 residues. V was trimmed by 6 bases and J by 2 bases, leaving 10 bases between them. The CDR3 nucleotides are TGTGCCATCAGGGGCCAGGTCAACACCGGGGAGCTGTTTTTT. Its translation: CAIRGQVNTGELFF.

The chain recombines TRBV2 with TRBJ2-1, with 8 nucleotides matching TRBD2. The V and J ends lost 3 bases and 2 bases, in that order; junction bases with no gene match: 3. The CDR3 consists of 15 residues. Germline CDR1 and CDR2: SNHLY and FYNNEI. The CDR3 region has the DNA TGTGCCAGCAGTGAGGGAGCGGGAGCCTACAATGAGCAGTTCTTC. Protein product: CASSEGAGAYNEQFF.

For this clone: An end of the junction does not agree with germline; a read error may underlie this. The J gene is TRBJ2-1, the V gene TRBV19, with 10 bases aligning to TRBD2. This CDR3 comprises 16 residues. Per the germline V gene, CDR1 is LNHDA and CDR2 is SQIVND (reference sequence). The CDR3 spells CASSLETSGLVNEQFF. The CDR3 region has the DNA TGTGCCAGTAGTCTAGAGACTAGCGGGCTCGTTAATGAGCAGTTCTTC.

J is TRBJ1-6 and V is TRBV9; tentatively, D is TRBD1 (5 bases). Trimming shortened V by 0 bases and J by 10 bases, and 14 bases separated the two germline ends. Per the germline V gene, CDR1 is SGDLS and CDR2 is YYNGEE. This CDR3 has 15 residues. This CDR3 is CASSVGLGGTSPLHF. The CDR3 DNA follows: TGTGCCAGCAGCGTAGGTCTCGGGGGTACCTCACCCCTCCACTTT.

The chain employs TRBV19 and TRBJ2-1; 8 positions match TRBD2. This CDR3 comprises 15 residues. Germline V gene sequence: CDR1 LNHDA, CDR2 SQIVND (reference sequence). Trimming at V came to 2 bases and at J to 8 bases, leaving 8 bases not matched to a gene. This chain's CDR3 is CASSIWGTSGDEQFF. CDR3 nucleotides: TGTGCCAGTAGTATATGGGGGACTAGTGGGGATGAGCAGTTCTTC.

This chain uses TRBV5-4 with TRBJ2-1; D is possibly TRBD2 (5 bases). Germline V gene sequence: CDR1 SGHNT, CDR2 YYREEE (reference sequence). The CDR3 loop spans 15 amino acids. V dropped 3 bases and J dropped 2 bases, with 12 bases sitting between them. The CDR3 bases are TGTGCCAGCAGCTCCGGGCAGCGGACCTACAATGAGCAGTTCTTC. It encodes CASSSGQRTYNEQFF. The variable domain in full, completed from reference TRBV5-4 and TRBJ2-1, reads ETGVTQSPTHLIKTRGQQVTLRCSSQSGHNTVSWYQQALGQGPQFIFQYYREEENGRGNFPPRFSGLQFPNYSSELNVNALELDDSALYLCASSSGQRTYNEQFFGPGTRLTVL.

This chain connects TRBV6-6 to TRBJ2-1, with 8 bases matching TRBD2. The V gene's germline CDR1 is MNHNY and CDR2 SVGAGI (reference sequence). V shed 8 bases, J shed 4 bases, and the junction held 13 bases outside the gene matches. There are 16 residues in the CDR3. The CDR3 DNA reads as TGTGCCAGCGGAACCCAGCGGGAGCCCCATTACAATGAGCAGTTCTTC. It specifies CASGTQREPHYNEQFF.

The chain is built from TRBV5-1 and TRBJ1-5, with unresolved D. Trimming removed 0 bases from V and 2 bases from J, with 9 bases in between. Germline CDR1 reads SGHRS; CDR2 reads YFSETQ. This CDR3 is 15 amino acids long. The CDR3 sequence: CASSLAGIGNQPQHF. DNA for the CDR3: TGCGCCAGCAGCTTGGCGGGGATAGGCAATCAGCCCCAGCATTTT.

The J gene is TRBJ1-4, the V gene TRBV9; D is uncertain. The CDR3 runs 13 residues. CDR1 and CDR2 (germline): SGDLS, YYNGEE. Between the trimmed V and J ends, which lost 0 bases and 3 bases, there was a span of 3 bases. As DNA, the CDR3 is TGTGCCAGCAGCGTAGCTTCTAATGAAAAACTGTTTTTT. Its protein is CASSVASNEKLFF.

This clone has just one count. This chain joins TRBV29-1 and TRBJ1-3; D gene unclear. CDR3 size: 14 residues. Germline CDR1 SQVTM, CDR2 ANQGSEA. The V end was cut by 4 bases, the J end by 0 bases, with 10 bases between. The CDR3 reads CSVATIGSGNTIYF. CDR3 bases: TGCAGCGTTGCCACAATTGGCTCTGGAAACACCATATATTTT.

The genes are TRBV2 and TRBJ2-7, with a weak D call TRBD1 (6 bases). V gave up 8 bases and J gave up 3 bases, with 11 bases separating them. The CDR3 covers 12 residues. Germline assignment: CDR1 SNHLY and CDR2 FYNNEI. The CDR3 nucleotides read TGTGCCAGCCAAGGACAGATCTACGAGCAGTACGTC. It yields the protein CASQGQIYEQYV.

The J gene is TRBJ2-1, the V gene TRBV4-1, with 16 bases lining up with TRBD2. The CDR3 spans 19 residues. The ends lost 1 base at V and 7 bases at J; junction bases unmatched: 10. Looked up from germline, CDR1 is MGHRA and CDR2 is YSYEKL. The CDR3 sequence: CASSQVGTSGRATGNEQFF. For the CDR3, the DNA is TGCGCCAGCAGCCAAGTAGGGACTAGCGGGAGGGCCACAGGGAATGAGCAGTTCTTC.

CDR3 in DNA: TGTGCCAGCAGTTCCTCGGATACGCAGTATTTT. It encodes CASSSSDTQYF. The chain carries TRBV9 and TRBJ2-3; D is unclear. The CDR3 extends over 11 amino acids. Trimming removed 5 bases at V and 6 bases at J, with 7 bases between. Germline CDR1 is SGDLS and CDR2 is YYNGEE.

This sequence joins TRBV19 and TRBJ2-5; possibly TRBD1 for D (7 bases). Trimming took 3 bases from V and 4 from J, leaving 15 bases between them. The germline CDR1 and CDR2 sequences are LNHDA and SQIVND (reference sequence). The CDR3 totals 15 residues. The CDR3 loop reads CASSIRQGGRETQYF. CDR3 in DNA: TGTGCCAGTAGTATCCGGCAGGGGGGCCGAGAGACCCAGTACTTC.

The chain recombines TRBV7-2 with TRBJ2-1; 10 nucleotides align to TRBD2. Trimming removed 3 bases from V and 4 bases from J; junction bases left unmatched: 3. Germline CDR1 and CDR2: SGHTA and FQGNSA. The CDR3 has 15 residues. In DNA, the CDR3 is TGTGCCAGCAGCTTCCAAGCGGGAGGGTACAATGAGCAGTTCTTC. Translation gives CASSFQAGGYNEQFF.

V usage is TRBV6-5 and J usage is TRBJ2-2, with D possibly being TRBD2 (6 bases). V was cut by 8 bases and J by 6 bases, with 19 bases left in between. Per germline, CDR1 MNHEY and CDR2 SVGAGI. The CDR3 runs 15 residues. The CDR3 sequence: CASRLRESWSGELFF. DNA for the CDR3: TGTGCCAGCCGCTTACGGGAGTCGTGGTCCGGGGAGCTGTTTTTT.